A single TCR beta chain is shown here with its context. Its antigen is still unknown. The CDR3 end falls 3 residues outside the read, so it is completed with the germline J gene. The germline V gene has CDR1 LNHDA and CDR2 SQIVND (reference sequence). The CDR3 spans 15 residues. V lost 4 bases and J lost 0, with 9 bases in between. Heparinized whole blood, 5 to 8 ml, came from each donor. The data were taken from a study of T cell clonality in common variable immunodeficiency. Repertoires were generated with immunoSEQ multiplex PCR, while TCRdb's copy carries only in-frame clones and drops some. This sample comprises about 33,000 clones, none seen once only. Broader study findings: Common variable immunodeficiency TCR beta sequences reportedly had fewer deletions and N-nucleotide insertions. Repertoire-complication correlations in CVID were limited by patient heterogeneity. T cell subpopulation sequencing would be needed to explain CVID clonality. Compared with controls, CVID subjects had fewer shared TCRbeta clones.

The sequence was collected from a human donor with common variable immunodeficiency. V gene TRBV19 combines with J gene TRBJ1-4; a weak D match, TRBD1 (6 bases). Sequenced: peripheral blood mononuclear cells. CDR3 amino acids: CASSRRQATNEKLFF. CDR3 bases read: TGTGCCAGTAGTAGACGACAGGCAACTAATGAAAAA.